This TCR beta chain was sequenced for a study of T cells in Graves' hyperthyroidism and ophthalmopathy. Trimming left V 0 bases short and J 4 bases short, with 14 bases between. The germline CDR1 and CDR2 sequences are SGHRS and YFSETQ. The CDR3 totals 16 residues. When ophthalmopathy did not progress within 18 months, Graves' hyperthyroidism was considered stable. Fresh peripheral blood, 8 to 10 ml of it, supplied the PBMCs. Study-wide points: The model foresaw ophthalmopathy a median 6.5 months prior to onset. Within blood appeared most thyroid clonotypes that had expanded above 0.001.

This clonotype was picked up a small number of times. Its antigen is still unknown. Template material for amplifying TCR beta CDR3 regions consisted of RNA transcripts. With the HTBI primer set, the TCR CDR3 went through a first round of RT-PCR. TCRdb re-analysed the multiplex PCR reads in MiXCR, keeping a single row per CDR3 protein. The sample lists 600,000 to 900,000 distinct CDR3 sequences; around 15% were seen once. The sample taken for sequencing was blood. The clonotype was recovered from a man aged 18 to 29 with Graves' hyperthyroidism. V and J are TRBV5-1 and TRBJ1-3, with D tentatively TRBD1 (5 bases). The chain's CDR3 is CASSLAPRGPGNTIYF. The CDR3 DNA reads TGCGCCAGCAGCTTGGCCCCGAGGGGCCCGGGAAACACCATATATTTT.